This T cell receptor beta chain was captured by sequencing in a study of T cell repertoires in cytomegalovirus infection. With regard to this clonotype: Its antigen is not known.

TCRdb processed the reads anew with MiXCR; each CDR3 protein has one entry. The table has around 800,000 distinct CDR3 sequences, approximately 32% seen once. This specimen was cultured CD8+ T cells from PBMCs, taken from culture after CMV antigen stimulation. This TCR was recovered from a human donor in good health (CMV status not recorded). Some clones in this sample may be carry-over from other donors' samples.

CDR3 region: CASSLSGRHEQYV. CDR3 nucleotides: TGTGCCAGCAGTTTATCAGGGCGGCACGAGCAGTACGTC. This rearrangement joins TRBV27 to TRBJ2-7; no firm D call. CDR1 is MNHEY and CDR2 is SMNVEV in the germline V gene (reference sequence). This CDR3 has 13 residues. Trimming pared 0 bases from V and 5 bases from J, leaving 8 bases between.